What follows are 14 T cell receptor beta chains derived from one specimen sequenced in a study of blood T cell repertoires in COVID-19 (dated by TCRdb to the early 2020s). Receptor libraries were prepared by the immunoSEQ multiplex PCR assay. TCRdb carries this immuneACCESS record with in-frame sequences only. Its versions omit some clonotypes, under half of them owing to an unresolved V gene in the studies checked, with the rest unexplained. The sample table holds roughly 120,000 clones, of which around 90% were seen once. The ten largest make up 7% to 9% of the sample. The sample taken for sequencing was peripheral blood. These TCRs come from a human donor in a cohort sampled during active COVID-19.

The chain combines TRBV2 with TRBJ2-1, with a weak D call TRBD2 (6 bases). CDR3 length equals 15 residues. The germline V gene encodes CDR1 SNHLY and CDR2 FYNNEI. The V end was cut by 3 bases, the J end by 1 base, with 10 bases between. Here the CDR3 reads CASSEFAGSYNEQFF. CDR3 DNA sequence: TGTGCCAGCAGTGAGTTTGCGGGGTCCTACAATGAGCAGTTCTTC. The whole variable domain, remainder taken from reference TRBV2 and TRBJ2-1, is EPEVTQTPSHQVTQMGQEVILRCVPISNHLYFYWYRQILGQKVEFLVSFYNNEISEKSEIFDDQFSVERPDGSNFTLKIRSTKLEDSAMYFCASSEFAGSYNEQFFGPGTRLTVL.

The rearrangement joins TRBV6-4 to TRBJ1-1; 9 nucleotides align to TRBD1. The V and J ends lost 2 bases and 14 bases, in that order; junction bases with no gene match: 6. Germline V CDR1 and CDR2: MRHNA, SNTAGT. The CDR3 has 12 amino acids. Written as DNA, the CDR3 is TGTGCCAGCAGTGACCCTCGGGACAGGGACTTCTTT. Translation gives CASSDPRDRDFF.

This clone has a single count. The rearrangement uses TRBV4-2 and TRBJ2-7, with D perhaps TRBD2 (6 bases). With 0 bases removed from V and 1 base from J, the gap between germline ends came to 16 bases. Germline V gene data show CDR1 as LGHNA and CDR2 as YNFKEQ. The CDR3 sequence is 17 residues long. The CDR3 DNA follows: TGTGCCAGCAGCCAAGAAGTGGTGATAGCGGTATCCTACGAGCAGTACTTC. This gives the protein CASSQEVVIAVSYEQYF.

The genes are TRBV5-8 and TRBJ1-5, with 10 bases fitting TRBD1. Trimming took 4 bases from V and 7 from J; bases not matched to a gene: 14. The length of the CDR3 is 17 residues. CDR1 SGHTS and CDR2 YDEGEE come from the germline V gene. CDR3 loop: CASSTTGTGALNQPQHF. CDR3 bases: TGTGCCAGCAGCACCACCGGGACAGGGGCATTAAACCAGCCCCAGCATTTT.

The chain recombines TRBV27 with TRBJ2-2, with D maybe TRBD2 (5 bases). CDR1 is MNHEY, CDR2 SMNVEV, per germline (reference sequence). V lost 2 bases to trimming and J lost 4 bases, with 11 bases between them. The CDR3 covers 15 residues. As DNA, the CDR3 is TGTGCCAGCAGTTTACTTCCGGGAACCACCGGGGAGCTGTTTTTT. It yields the protein CASSLLPGTTGELFF.

The chain has TRBV27 and TRBJ1-6; TRBD1 matches 8 bases. The V and J ends lost 2 bases and 7 bases, in that order; junction bases with no gene match: 7. The CDR3 has 16 residues. Germline V gives CDR1 MNHEY, CDR2 SMNVEV (reference sequence). CDR3 bases: TGTGCCAGCAGTTTACCTCCGGGACAGGTGAATTCACCCCTCCACTTT. Residues: CASSLPPGQVNSPLHF.

V usage is TRBV18 and J usage is TRBJ2-7, with 9 nucleotides matching TRBD2. Germline values: CDR1 KGHSH, CDR2 LQKENI. V was clipped by 2 bases and J by 6 bases; unmatched bases: 8. The CDR3 spans 15 residues. The CDR3 loop is CASSPTSSGNIEQYF. CDR3 nucleotide sequence: TGTGCCAGCTCACCAACCTCTAGCGGGAATATCGAGCAGTACTTC.

This clone was seen just once. This chain connects TRBV3-1 (or the pseudogene TRBV3-2) to TRBJ1-2; D not certain. This CDR3 is 14 amino acids long. Germline CDR1 is LGHDT and CDR2 is YNNKEL (reference sequence). Trimming stripped 6 bases from V and 5 bases from J, with 16 bases between. Here the CDR3 reads CASSPGSVAYGYTF. DNA for the CDR3: TGTGCCAGCAGTCCCGGGTCCGTCGCTTATGGCTACACCTTC.

The genes are TRBV7-3 and TRBJ1-4; TRBD1 agrees at 7 bases. Germline CDR1 and CDR2: SGHTA and FQGTGA. The V segment lost 6 bases and the J segment 8 bases; nucleotides outside the gene matches: 15. The CDR3 contains 16 residues. The chain's CDR3 is CASSRTGPVRGEKLFF. As DNA, the CDR3 is TGTGCCAGCAGTCGGACAGGACCCGTACGAGGGGAAAAACTGTTTTTT.

The chain joins TRBV5-1 to TRBJ2-1, with TRBD2 matching 9 bases. The CDR3 consists of 16 residues. The germline V gene encodes CDR1 SGHRS and CDR2 YFSETQ. V trimming: 0 bases; J trimming: 1 base; junction bases outside the gene matches: 2. The CDR3 spells CASSLVSGGSYNEQFF. CDR3 nucleotides: TGCGCCAGCAGCTTGGTTAGCGGGGGATCCTACAATGAGCAGTTCTTC.

The rearrangement joins TRBV18 to TRBJ1-2; D not certain. Trimming stripped 3 bases from V and 1 base from J, with 12 bases between. Per germline, CDR1 KGHSH and CDR2 LQKENI. The CDR3 loop spans 15 amino acids. Here the CDR3 DNA reads TGTGCCAGCTCACCGCGGGCGGAACATAACTATGGCTACACCTTC. It specifies CASSPRAEHNYGYTF.

This clone was seen a few times. The rearrangement uses TRBV4-1 and TRBJ1-2; 8 positions agree with TRBD1. Trimming took 6 bases from V and 2 from J; bases not matched to a gene: 5. Germline CDR1 reads MGHRA; CDR2 reads YSYEKL. This CDR3 spans 14 amino acids. CDR3 DNA sequence: TGCGCCAGCAGGCCGGGACAGGCCAACTATGGCTACACCTTC. Translating gives CASRPGQANYGYTF.

The chain couples TRBV9 to TRBJ1-3; D call uncertain. The CDR3 has 14 amino acids. Germline CDR1 SGDLS, CDR2 YYNGEE. Trimming left V 0 bases short and J 3 bases short, with 7 bases between. CDR3 protein: CASSVVSNGNTIYF. Here the CDR3 DNA reads TGTGCCAGCAGCGTAGTCAGTAATGGAAACACCATATATTTT.

This clone has a count of ten or more. V usage is TRBV27 and J usage is TRBJ2-3, with 9 bases aligning to TRBD1. V shed 0 bases and J 3 bases; nucleotides not matched to a gene: 7. The germline V gene has CDR1 MNHEY and CDR2 SMNVEV (reference sequence). The CDR3 has 17 residues. This CDR3 is CASSLSKPGQGTDTQYF. The CDR3 DNA reads TGTGCCAGCAGTTTATCGAAGCCGGGACAGGGAACAGATACGCAGTATTTT.